Below are 13 T cell receptor beta chains sequenced from a single sample in a study of lymphopenia after photon versus proton radiotherapy. Libraries were prepared by immunoSEQ multiplex PCR; TCRdb keeps only in-frame clonotypes and omits some of them. Here the sample spans 150,000 or so clones, roughly nine tenths being singletons. The sample here was peripheral blood, taken from a patient treated with photon-based radiotherapy. The receptors here all came from a man aged 50 or older with gastric cancer.

The CDR3 DNA reads as TGTGCCAGCAGTTCGACTAGCCCGCAAGAGACCCAGTACTTC. Translation: CASSSTSPQETQYF. This sequence joins TRBV6-6 and TRBJ2-5; 7 bases align to TRBD2. Trimming cost V 4 bases and J 2 bases; bases outside gene matches: 4. CDR1 MNHNY and CDR2 SVGAGI come from the germline V gene (reference sequence). The CDR3 totals 14 residues.

The chain employs TRBV18 and TRBJ1-4, with TRBD1 matching over 9 bases. CDR1 KGHSH and CDR2 LQKENI come from the germline V gene. The CDR3 is 18 amino acids. Trimming at V came to 1 base and at J to 6 bases, leaving 12 bases not matched to a gene. The CDR3 is CASSPLPLGQGNDEKLFF. CDR3 in DNA: TGTGCCAGCTCACCACTGCCCCTGGGACAGGGTAACGATGAAAAACTGTTTTTT.

The J gene is TRBJ1-3, the V gene TRBV4-3, with D perhaps matching TRBD1 (6 bases). Trimming removed 0 bases at V and 9 bases at J, with 12 bases between. Germline CDR1 and CDR2: LGHNA and YSLEER. This CDR3 is built from 14 residues. Here the CDR3 DNA reads TGCGCCAGCAGCCAAGATTGGGGGGCAAGCACCATATATTTT. Translated, it gives CASSQDWGASTIYF.

This chain connects TRBV18 to TRBJ2-1, with 8 bases identical to TRBD2. The CDR3 has 15 residues. The germline V gene has CDR1 KGHSH and CDR2 LQKENI. Trimming took 6 bases from V and 2 from J; bases not matched to a gene: 6. In DNA, the CDR3 is TGTGCCAGCTCGCCGATAGCGGGACCCTACAATGAGCAGTTCTTC. Protein: CASSPIAGPYNEQFF. Full variable domain (remainder filled in from reference TRBV18 and TRBJ2-1): NAGVMQNPRHLVRRRGQEARLRCSPMKGHSHVYWYRQLPEEGLKFMVYLQKENIIDESGMPKERFSAEFPKEGPSILRIQQVVRGDSAAYFCASSPIAGPYNEQFFGPGTRLTVL.

V gene TRBV9 combines with J gene TRBJ1-1; D is perhaps TRBD1 (5 bases). V lost 1 base and J 5 bases, leaving 18 bases between the germline ends. The CDR3 has 16 amino acids. Germline values: CDR1 SGDLS, CDR2 YYNGEE. The CDR3 is CASSVYLGGRKTEAFF. CDR3 nucleotide sequence: TGTGCCAGCAGCGTATATTTGGGGGGTAGGAAAACTGAAGCTTTCTTT. The full variable domain, its missing parts supplied by reference TRBV9 and TRBJ1-1, is DSGVTQTPKHLITATGQRVTLRCSPRSGDLSVYWYQQSLDQGLQFLIQYYNGEERAKGNILERFSAQQFPDLHSELNLSSLELGDSALYFCASSVYLGGRKTEAFFGQGTRLTVV.

The rearrangement uses TRBV5-4 and TRBJ2-7; D unclear. Germline V lookup: CDR1 SGHNT, CDR2 YYREEE (reference sequence). Trimming took 0 bases from V and 5 from J, leaving 9 bases between them. This CDR3 region has 13 residues. The CDR3 coding sequence is TGTGCCAGCAGCTTGGCTAGAAATAACGAGCAGTACTTC. Its protein product is CASSLARNNEQYF.

The chain joins TRBV5-4 to TRBJ1-2; TRBD1 agrees at 7 bases. There are 14 residues in the CDR3. With 10 bases clipped from V and 2 bases from J, the junction kept 11 bases outside the gene matches. The germline CDR1 and CDR2 sequences are SGHNT and YYREEE (reference sequence). The CDR3 DNA reads TGTGCCGCCGGCTATCCGGGACAGAACTATGGCTACACCTTC. Residues: CAAGYPGQNYGYTF.

This rearrangement joins TRBV28 to TRBJ2-7; perhaps TRBD1 as D (5 bases). Per the germline V gene, CDR1 is MDHEN and CDR2 is SYDVKM. With 5 bases removed from V and 2 bases from J, the gap between germline ends came to 22 bases. The CDR3 runs 17 residues. CDR3 nucleotides: TGTGCCAGCAGTCTAAACATCGACAGCTCAACTACCTACGAGCAGTACTTC. Translating it yields CASSLNIDSSTTYEQYF.

This chain joins TRBV5-4 and TRBJ2-7, with D possibly matching TRBD2 (6 bases). Per germline, CDR1 SGHNT and CDR2 YYREEE (reference sequence). The CDR3 length is 14 residues. V gave up 2 bases and J gave up 2 bases, with 11 bases separating them. The CDR3 DNA reads as TGTGCCAGCAGCTTCCGGGACTCCCCCTACGAGCAGTACTTC. As protein: CASSFRDSPYEQYF.

This chain uses TRBV10-2 with TRBJ2-7, with 7 bases that match TRBD2. The V gene's germline CDR1 is WSHSY and CDR2 SAAADI. Unmatched junction bases numbered 12, after V lost 0 bases and J lost 7 bases. The CDR3 sequence is 16 residues long. The CDR3 sequence: CASSESAAGPRREQYF. CDR3 nucleotides: TGCGCCAGCAGTGAGTCCGCAGCGGGACCACGTAGAGAGCAGTACTTC.

The J gene is TRBJ2-5, the V gene TRBV5-6; 10 nucleotides agree with TRBD1. The CDR3 loop spans 16 amino acids. V lost 1 base and J lost 4; bases outside the gene matches: 7. The germline gives CDR1 SGHDT, CDR2 YYEEEE. This chain's CDR3 is CASSLRGQGSSETQYF. Here the CDR3 DNA reads TGTGCCAGCAGCTTGAGGGGACAGGGGAGTTCAGAGACCCAGTACTTC.

The chain combines TRBV28 with TRBJ1-1; TRBD1 aligns across 8 bases. The junction had 18 bases not matched to a gene; V was cut back by 10 bases and J by 11 bases. This CDR3 has 14 amino acids. Per germline, CDR1 MDHEN and CDR2 SYDVKM. The CDR3 DNA follows: TGTGCCACCGGGAGGGCAGGGGGCTTGGTATCCGCTTTCTTT. Its protein product is CATGRAGGLVSAFF.

Here the CDR3 reads CASSSASGHSTDTQYF. The CDR3 DNA follows: TGTGCCAGCAGCTCCGCTAGCGGGCATAGCACAGATACGCAGTATTTT. The gene calls are TRBV5-4 and TRBJ2-3; 8 positions agree with TRBD2. J lost 0 bases, V lost 3 bases, and 6 bases had no gene match. The length of the CDR3 is 16 residues. Germline V lookup: CDR1 SGHNT, CDR2 YYREEE (reference sequence). The full variable domain, rest sourced from reference TRBV5-4 and TRBJ2-3, is ETGVTQSPTHLIKTRGQQVTLRCSSQSGHNTVSWYQQALGQGPQFIFQYYREEENGRGNFPPRFSGLQFPNYSSELNVNALELDDSALYLCASSSASGHSTDTQYFGPGTRLTVL.